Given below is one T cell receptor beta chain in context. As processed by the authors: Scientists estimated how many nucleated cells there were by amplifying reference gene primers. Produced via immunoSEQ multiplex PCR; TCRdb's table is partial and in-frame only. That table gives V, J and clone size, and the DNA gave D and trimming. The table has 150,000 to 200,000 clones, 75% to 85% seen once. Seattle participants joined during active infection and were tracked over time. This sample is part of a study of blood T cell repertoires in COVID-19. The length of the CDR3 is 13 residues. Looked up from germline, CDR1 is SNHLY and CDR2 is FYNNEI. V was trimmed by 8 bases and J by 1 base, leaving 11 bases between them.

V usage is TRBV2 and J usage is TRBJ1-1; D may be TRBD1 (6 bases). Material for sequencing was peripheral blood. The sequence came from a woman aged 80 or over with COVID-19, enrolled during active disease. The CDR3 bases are TGTGCCAGCGGATGGACAGAGAACACTGAAGCTTTCTTT. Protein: CASGWTENTEAFF.